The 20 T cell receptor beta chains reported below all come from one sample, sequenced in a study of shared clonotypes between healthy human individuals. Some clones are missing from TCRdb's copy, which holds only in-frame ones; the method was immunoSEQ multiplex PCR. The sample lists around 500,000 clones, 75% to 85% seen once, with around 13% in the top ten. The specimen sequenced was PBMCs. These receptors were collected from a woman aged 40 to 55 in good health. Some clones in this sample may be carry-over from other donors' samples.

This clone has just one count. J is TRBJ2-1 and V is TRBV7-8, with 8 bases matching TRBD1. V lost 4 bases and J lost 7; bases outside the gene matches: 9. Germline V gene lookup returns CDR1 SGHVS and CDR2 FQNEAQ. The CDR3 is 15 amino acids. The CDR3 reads CASSSRRTGWNEQFF. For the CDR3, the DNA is TGTGCCAGCAGCTCGAGGAGGACAGGGTGGAATGAGCAGTTCTTC.

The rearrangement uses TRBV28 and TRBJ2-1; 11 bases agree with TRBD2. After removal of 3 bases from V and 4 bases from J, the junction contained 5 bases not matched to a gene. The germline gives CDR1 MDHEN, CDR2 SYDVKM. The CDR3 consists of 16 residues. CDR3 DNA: TGTGCCAGCAGTTTTACGGGACTAGCGGTATACAATGAGCAGTTCTTC. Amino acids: CASSFTGLAVYNEQFF.

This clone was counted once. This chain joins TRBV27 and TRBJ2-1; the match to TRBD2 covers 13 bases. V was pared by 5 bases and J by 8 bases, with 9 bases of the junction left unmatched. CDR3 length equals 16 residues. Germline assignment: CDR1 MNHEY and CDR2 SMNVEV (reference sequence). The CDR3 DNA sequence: TGTGCCAGCAGTGCACGGACTAGCGGGAGAGGCCATGAGCAGTTCTTC. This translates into CASSARTSGRGHEQFF.

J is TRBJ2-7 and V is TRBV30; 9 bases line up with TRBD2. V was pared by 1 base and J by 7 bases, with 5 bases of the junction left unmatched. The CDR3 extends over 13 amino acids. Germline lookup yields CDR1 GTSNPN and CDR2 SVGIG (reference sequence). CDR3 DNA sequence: TGTGCCTGGAGTGAGGGACTAGCTATGGAGCAGTACTTC. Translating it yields CAWSEGLAMEQYF.

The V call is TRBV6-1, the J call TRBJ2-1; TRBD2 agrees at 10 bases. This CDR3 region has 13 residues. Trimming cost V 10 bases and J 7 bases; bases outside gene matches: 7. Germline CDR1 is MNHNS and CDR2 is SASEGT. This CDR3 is CATRAGGPNEQFF. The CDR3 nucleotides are TGTGCCACCCGAGCGGGAGGGCCGAATGAGCAGTTCTTC.

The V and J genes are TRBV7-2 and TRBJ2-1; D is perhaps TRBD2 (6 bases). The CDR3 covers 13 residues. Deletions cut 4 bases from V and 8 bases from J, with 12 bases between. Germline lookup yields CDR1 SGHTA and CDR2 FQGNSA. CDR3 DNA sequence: TGTGCCAGCAGCTGGAGGGGCAACGATGAGCAGTTCTTC. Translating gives CASSWRGNDEQFF. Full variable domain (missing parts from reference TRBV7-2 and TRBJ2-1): GAGVSQSPSNKVTEKGKDVELRCDPISGHTALYWYRQSLGQGLEFLIYFQGNSAPDKSGLPSDRFSAERTGGSVSTLTIQRTQQEDSAVYLCASSWRGNDEQFFGPGTRLTVL.

The CDR3 region has the DNA TGTGCCAGCAGTTCGACAGGGGGCATGCCTAGCGGGAGTAGATACGAGCAGTACTTC. Residues: CASSSTGGMPSGSRYEQYF. The V and J genes are TRBV28 and TRBJ2-7; either TRBD1 or TRBD2 may supply D (10 bases each). Trimming shortened V by 4 bases and J by 4 bases, and 29 bases separated the two germline ends. Per germline, CDR1 MDHEN and CDR2 SYDVKM. This CDR3 spans 19 amino acids.

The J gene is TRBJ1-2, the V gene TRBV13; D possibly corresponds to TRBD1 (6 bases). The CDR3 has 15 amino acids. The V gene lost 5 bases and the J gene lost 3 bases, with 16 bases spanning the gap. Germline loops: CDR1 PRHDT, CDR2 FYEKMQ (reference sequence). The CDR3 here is CASSGMDRPHYGYTF. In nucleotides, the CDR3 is TGTGCCAGCAGCGGGATGGACAGACCCCACTATGGCTACACCTTC.

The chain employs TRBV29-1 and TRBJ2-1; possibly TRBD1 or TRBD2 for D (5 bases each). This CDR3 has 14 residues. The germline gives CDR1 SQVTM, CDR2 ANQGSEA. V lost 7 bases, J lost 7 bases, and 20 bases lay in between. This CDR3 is CSGVLTGTANEQFF. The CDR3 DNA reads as TGCAGCGGGGTTCTGACGGGGACGGCGAATGAGCAGTTCTTC.

Here the CDR3 reads CASSFGTGRTYEQYF. In nucleotides, the CDR3 is TGTGCCAGCAGCTTCGGGACAGGGAGGACCTACGAGCAGTACTTC. The J gene is TRBJ2-7, the V gene TRBV7-9, with TRBD1 matching 9 bases. Germline CDR1 is SEHNR and CDR2 is FQNEAQ (reference sequence). The CDR3 is 15 amino acids. The V and J ends lost 3 bases and 2 bases, in that order; junction bases with no gene match: 5.

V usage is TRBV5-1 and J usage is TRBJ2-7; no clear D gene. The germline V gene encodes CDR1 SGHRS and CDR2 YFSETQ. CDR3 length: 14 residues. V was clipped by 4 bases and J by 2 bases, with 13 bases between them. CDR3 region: CASSPTASAYEQYF. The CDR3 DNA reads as TGCGCCAGCAGCCCAACGGCCTCAGCCTACGAGCAGTACTTC.

CDR3 sequence: CAIGGGSTDTQYF. CDR3 in DNA: TGTGCCATCGGGGGGGGCAGCACAGATACGCAGTATTTT. The chain links TRBV10-3 to TRBJ2-3; tentative D call: TRBD2 (7 bases). The CDR3 length is 13 residues. V lost 8 bases, J lost 0 bases, and 9 bases lay in between. Looked up from germline, CDR1 is ENHRY and CDR2 is SYGVKD.

For the CDR3, the DNA is TGTGCCAGCAGCTTAGGACCCCAGGGGCTCAACACTGAAGCTTTCTTT. Its translation is CASSLGPQGLNTEAFF. The chain couples TRBV7-2 to TRBJ1-1; tentative D call: TRBD1 (6 bases). The CDR3 totals 16 residues. Germline V lookup: CDR1 SGHTA, CDR2 FQGNSA. V dropped 1 base and J dropped 2 bases, with 14 bases sitting between them.

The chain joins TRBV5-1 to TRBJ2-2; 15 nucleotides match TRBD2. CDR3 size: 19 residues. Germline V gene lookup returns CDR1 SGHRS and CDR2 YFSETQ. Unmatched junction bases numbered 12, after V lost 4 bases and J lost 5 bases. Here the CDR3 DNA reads TGCGCCAGCAGCCCTGTAGGACTAGCGGGAGGGCCCGGGACCGGGGAGCTGTTTTTT. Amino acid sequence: CASSPVGLAGGPGTGELFF.

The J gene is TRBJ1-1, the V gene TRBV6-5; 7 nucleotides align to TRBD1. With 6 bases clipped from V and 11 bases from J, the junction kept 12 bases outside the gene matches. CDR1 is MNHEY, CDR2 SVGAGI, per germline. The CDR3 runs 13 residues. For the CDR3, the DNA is TGTGCCAGCAGGGTTACCCGAGGGGGCGATGCTTTCTTT. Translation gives CASRVTRGGDAFF.

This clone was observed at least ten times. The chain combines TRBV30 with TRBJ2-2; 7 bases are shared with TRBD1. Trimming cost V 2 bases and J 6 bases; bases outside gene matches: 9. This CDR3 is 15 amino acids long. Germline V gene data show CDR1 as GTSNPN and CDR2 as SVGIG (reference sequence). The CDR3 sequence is CAWSKLTGLAGELFF. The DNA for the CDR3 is TGTGCCTGGAGTAAGCTGACAGGGTTAGCCGGGGAGCTGTTTTTT.

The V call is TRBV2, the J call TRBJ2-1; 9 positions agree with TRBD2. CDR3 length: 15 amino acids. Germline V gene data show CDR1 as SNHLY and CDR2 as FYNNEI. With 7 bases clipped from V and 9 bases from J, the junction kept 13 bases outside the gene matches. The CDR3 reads CASIYGLAGSGEQFF. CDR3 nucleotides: TGTGCCAGCATCTACGGGCTAGCGGGATCCGGTGAGCAGTTCTTC.

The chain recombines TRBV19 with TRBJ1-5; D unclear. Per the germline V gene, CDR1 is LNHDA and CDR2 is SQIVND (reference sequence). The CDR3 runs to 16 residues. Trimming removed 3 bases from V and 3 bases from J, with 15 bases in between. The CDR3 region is CASSIRGDLANQPQHF. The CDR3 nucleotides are TGTGCCAGTAGTATCAGAGGAGACTTGGCCAATCAGCCCCAGCATTTT.

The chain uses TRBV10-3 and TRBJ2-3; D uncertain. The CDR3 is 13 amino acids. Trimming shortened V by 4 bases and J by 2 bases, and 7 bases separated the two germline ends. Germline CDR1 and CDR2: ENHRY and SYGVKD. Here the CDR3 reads CAISGQDTDTQYF. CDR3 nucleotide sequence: TGTGCCATCAGTGGCCAGGACACAGATACGCAGTATTTT.

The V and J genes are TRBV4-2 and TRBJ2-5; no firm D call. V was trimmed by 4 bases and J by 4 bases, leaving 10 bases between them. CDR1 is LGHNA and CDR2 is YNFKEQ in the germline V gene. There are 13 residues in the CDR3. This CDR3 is CASSRRVGETQYF. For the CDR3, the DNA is TGTGCCAGCAGCCGTAGGGTGGGAGAGACCCAGTACTTC.